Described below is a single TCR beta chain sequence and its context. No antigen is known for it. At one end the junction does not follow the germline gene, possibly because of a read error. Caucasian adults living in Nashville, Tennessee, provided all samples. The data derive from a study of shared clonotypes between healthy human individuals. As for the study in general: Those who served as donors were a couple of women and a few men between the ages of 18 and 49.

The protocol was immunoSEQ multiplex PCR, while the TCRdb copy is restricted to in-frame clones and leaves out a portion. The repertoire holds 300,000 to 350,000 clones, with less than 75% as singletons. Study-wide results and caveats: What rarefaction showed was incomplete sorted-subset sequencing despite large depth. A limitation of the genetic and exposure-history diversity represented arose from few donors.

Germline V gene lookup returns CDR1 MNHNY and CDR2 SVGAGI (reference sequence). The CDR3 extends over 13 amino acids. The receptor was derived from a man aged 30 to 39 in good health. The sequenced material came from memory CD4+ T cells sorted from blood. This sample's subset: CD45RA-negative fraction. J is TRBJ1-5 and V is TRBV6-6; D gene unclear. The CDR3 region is CASSLGSSQPQHF. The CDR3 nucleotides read TGTGCCAGCAGTCTGGGTAGCAGTCAGCCCCAGCATTTT.